This T cell receptor beta chain appears in the sequencing data of a study of cytomegalovirus exposure and HLA in healthy donors. Study outcomes and limitations: TCR beta sequences reportedly predicted most subjects' HLA-A and HLA-B alleles accurately. The study found most TCR sequences rare, yet found some public TCRs in many donors.

To note about this clone: The antigen remains undetermined.

PCR used 60 Vbeta primers and 13 Jbeta primers. The table came from immunoSEQ multiplex PCR; TCRdb's copy has only in-frame clones and leaves some out. The data hold about 120,000 clones, with 78% observed a single time. Input material: PBMCs. The sequence was collected from a woman younger than 45 in good health and CMV-seropositive.

The CDR3 DNA reads TGTGCCAGCAGCCCCATGCAGCACAGCGATACGCAGTATTTT. It encodes CASSPMQHSDTQYF. This chain joins TRBV7-3 and TRBJ2-3; D call uncertain. CDR1 is SGHTA, CDR2 FQGTGA, per germline. Trimming left V 5 bases short and J 6 bases short, with 15 bases between. The CDR3 totals 14 residues.